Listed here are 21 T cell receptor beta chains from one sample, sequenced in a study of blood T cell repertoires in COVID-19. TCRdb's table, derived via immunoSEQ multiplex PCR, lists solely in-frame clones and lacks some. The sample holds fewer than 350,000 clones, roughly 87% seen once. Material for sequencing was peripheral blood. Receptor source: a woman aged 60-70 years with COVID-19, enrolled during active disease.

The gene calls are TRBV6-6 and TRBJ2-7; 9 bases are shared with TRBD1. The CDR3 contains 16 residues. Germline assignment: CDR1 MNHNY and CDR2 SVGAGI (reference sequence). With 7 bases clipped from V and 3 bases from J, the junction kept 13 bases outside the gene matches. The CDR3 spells CASTKGPPGQGYEQYF. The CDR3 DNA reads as TGTGCCAGCACCAAAGGCCCCCCGGGACAGGGCTACGAGCAGTACTTC.

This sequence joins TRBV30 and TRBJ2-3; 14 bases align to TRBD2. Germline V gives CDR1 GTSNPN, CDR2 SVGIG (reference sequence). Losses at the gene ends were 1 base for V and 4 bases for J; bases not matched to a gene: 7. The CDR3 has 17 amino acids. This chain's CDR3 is CAWSGQGTSGGPDTQYF. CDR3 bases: TGTGCCTGGAGTGGCCAAGGGACTAGCGGGGGCCCAGATACGCAGTATTTT.

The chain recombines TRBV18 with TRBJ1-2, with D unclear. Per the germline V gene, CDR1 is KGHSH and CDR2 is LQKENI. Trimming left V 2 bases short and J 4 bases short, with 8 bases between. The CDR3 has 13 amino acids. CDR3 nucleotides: TGTGCCAGCTCACCATCAACAGCCTATGGCTACACCTTC. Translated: CASSPSTAYGYTF.

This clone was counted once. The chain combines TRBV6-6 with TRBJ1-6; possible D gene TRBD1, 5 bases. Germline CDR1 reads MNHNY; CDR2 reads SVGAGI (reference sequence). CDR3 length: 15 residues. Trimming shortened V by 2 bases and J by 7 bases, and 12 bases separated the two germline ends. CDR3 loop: CASSYLGQENSPLHF. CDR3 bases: TGTGCCAGCAGTTACCTCGGACAAGAGAATTCACCCCTCCACTTT.

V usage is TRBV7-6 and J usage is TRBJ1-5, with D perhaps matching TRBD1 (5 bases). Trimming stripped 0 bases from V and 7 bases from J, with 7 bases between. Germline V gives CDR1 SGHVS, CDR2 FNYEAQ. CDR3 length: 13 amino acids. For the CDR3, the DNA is TGTGCCAGCAGCTTAGCGGGGGGACAGCCCCAGCATTTT. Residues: CASSLAGGQPQHF. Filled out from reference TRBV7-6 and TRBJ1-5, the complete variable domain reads GAGVSQSPRYKVTKRGQDVALRCDPISGHVSLYWYRQALGQGPEFLTYFNYEAQQDKSGLPNDRFSAERPEGSISTLTIQRTEQRDSAMYRCASSLAGGQPQHFGDGTRLSIL.

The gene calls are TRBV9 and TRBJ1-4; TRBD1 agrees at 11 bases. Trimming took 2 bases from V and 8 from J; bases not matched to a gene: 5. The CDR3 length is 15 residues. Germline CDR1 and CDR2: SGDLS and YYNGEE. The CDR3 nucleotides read TGTGCCAGCAGCGTCGGGACAGGGGGAGGAGAAAAACTGTTTTTT. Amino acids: CASSVGTGGGEKLFF.

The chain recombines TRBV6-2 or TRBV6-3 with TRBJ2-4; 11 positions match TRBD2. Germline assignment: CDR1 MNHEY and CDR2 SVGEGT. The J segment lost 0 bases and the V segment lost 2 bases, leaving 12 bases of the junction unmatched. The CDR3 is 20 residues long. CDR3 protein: CASSYPGLAGGYTAKNIQYF. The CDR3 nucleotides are TGTGCCAGCAGTTACCCCGGACTAGCGGGCGGGTATACAGCCAAAAACATTCAGTACTTC.

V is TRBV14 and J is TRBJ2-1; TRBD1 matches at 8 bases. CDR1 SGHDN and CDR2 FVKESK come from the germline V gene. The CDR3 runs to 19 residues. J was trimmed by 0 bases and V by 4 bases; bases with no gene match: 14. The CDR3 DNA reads TGTGCCAGCAGCCCCTTCGGGGCAGGGGGCCCTAGCTCCTACAATGAGCAGTTCTTC. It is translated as CASSPFGAGGPSSYNEQFF.

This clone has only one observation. The CDR3 coding sequence is TGTGCCAGCAGCCCCTATGGCGGGGGCTGGGATGGCTACACCTTC. Protein sequence: CASSPYGGGWDGYTF. The chain carries TRBV5-4 and TRBJ1-2; possibly TRBD1 for D (6 bases). Deletions cut 4 bases from V and 6 bases from J, with 19 bases between. Germline V gene lookup returns CDR1 SGHNT and CDR2 YYREEE (reference sequence). The CDR3 spans 15 residues.

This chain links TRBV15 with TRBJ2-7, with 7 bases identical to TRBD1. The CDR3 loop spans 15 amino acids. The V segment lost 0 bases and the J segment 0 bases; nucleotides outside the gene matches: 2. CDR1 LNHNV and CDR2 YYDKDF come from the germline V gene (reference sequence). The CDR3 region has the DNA TGTGCCACCAGCAGAGAGACAGGGAGCTCCTACGAGCAGTACTTC. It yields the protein CATSRETGSSYEQYF. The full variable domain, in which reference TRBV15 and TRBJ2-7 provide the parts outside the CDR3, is DAMVIQNPRYQVTQFGKPVTLSCSQTLNHNVMYWYQQKSSQAPKLLFHYYDKDFNNEADTPDNFQSRRPNTSFCFLDIRSPGLGDTAMYLCATSRETGSSYEQYFGPGTRLTVT.

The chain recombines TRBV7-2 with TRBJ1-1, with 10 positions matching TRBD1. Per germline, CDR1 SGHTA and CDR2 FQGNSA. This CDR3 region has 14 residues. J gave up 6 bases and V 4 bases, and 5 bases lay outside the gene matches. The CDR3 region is CASSSRQGAAEAFF. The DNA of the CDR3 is TGTGCCAGCAGCTCTCGACAGGGGGCGGCTGAAGCTTTCTTT.

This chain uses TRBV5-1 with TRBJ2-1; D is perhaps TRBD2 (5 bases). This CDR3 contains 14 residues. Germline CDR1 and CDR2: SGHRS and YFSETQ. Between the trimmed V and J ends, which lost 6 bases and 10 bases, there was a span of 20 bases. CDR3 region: CASTEFGFREEQFF. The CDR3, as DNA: TGCGCCAGCACCGAGTTCGGGTTTAGGGAGGAGCAGTTCTTC.

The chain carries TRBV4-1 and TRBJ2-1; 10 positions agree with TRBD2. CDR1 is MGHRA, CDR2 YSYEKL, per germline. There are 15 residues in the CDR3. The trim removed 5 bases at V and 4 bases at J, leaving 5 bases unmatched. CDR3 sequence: CASSTGTSEYNEQFF. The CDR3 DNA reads TGCGCCAGCAGCACCGGGACTAGCGAATACAATGAGCAGTTCTTC.

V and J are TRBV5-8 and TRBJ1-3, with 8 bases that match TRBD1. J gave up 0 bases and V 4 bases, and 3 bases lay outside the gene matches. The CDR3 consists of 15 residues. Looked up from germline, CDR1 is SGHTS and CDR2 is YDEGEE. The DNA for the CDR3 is TGTGCCAGCAGCGGGGACAGGCGCTCTGGAAACACCATATATTTT. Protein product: CASSGDRRSGNTIYF.

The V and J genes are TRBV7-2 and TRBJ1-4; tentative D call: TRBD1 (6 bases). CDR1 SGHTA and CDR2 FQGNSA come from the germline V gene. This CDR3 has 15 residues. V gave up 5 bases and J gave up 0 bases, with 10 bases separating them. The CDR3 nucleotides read TGTGCCAGCAGCCCCAACAGGGCAACTAATGAAAAACTGTTTTTT. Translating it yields CASSPNRATNEKLFF. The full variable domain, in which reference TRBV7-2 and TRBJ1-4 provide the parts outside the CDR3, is GAGVSQSPSNKVTEKGKDVELRCDPISGHTALYWYRQSLGQGLEFLIYFQGNSAPDKSGLPSDRFSAERTGGSVSTLTIQRTQQEDSAVYLCASSPNRATNEKLFFGSGTQLSVL.

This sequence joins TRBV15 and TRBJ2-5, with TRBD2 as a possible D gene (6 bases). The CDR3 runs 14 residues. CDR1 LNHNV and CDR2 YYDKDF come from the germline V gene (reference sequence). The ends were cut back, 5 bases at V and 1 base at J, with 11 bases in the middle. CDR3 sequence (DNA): TGTGCCACCAGCTACCGGGGGTTCCAAGAGACCCAGTACTTC. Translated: CATSYRGFQETQYF.

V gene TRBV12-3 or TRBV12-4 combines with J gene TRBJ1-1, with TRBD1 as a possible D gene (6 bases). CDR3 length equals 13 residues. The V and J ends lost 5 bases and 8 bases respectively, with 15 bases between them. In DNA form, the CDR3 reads TGTGCCAGCAGTAACAAACAGGGCCTCGAAGCTTTCTTT. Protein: CASSNKQGLEAFF.

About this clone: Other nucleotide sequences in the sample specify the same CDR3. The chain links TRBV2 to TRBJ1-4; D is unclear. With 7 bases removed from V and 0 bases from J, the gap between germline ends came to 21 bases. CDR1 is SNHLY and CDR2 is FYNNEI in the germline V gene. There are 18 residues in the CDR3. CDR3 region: CASTLAGSYPTTNEKLFF. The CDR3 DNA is TGTGCCAGCACCCTGGCAGGCTCATACCCAACAACTAATGAAAAACTGTTTTTT.

CDR3 coding DNA: TGTGCCAGTAAGAGGAACCCCTCCTCTGGAAACACCATATATTTT. This translates into CASKRNPSSGNTIYF. The chain combines TRBV19 with TRBJ1-3, with no clear D. The CDR3 loop spans 15 amino acids. Looked up from germline, CDR1 is LNHDA and CDR2 is SQIVND (reference sequence). Trimming pared 7 bases from V and 0 bases from J, leaving 13 bases between. Full variable domain (remainder filled in from reference TRBV19 and TRBJ1-3): DGGITQSPKYLFRKEGQNVTLSCEQNLNHDAMYWYRQDPGQGLRLIYYSQIVNDFQKGDIAEGYSVSREKKESFPLTVTSAQKNPTAFYLCASKRNPSSGNTIYFGEGSWLTVV.

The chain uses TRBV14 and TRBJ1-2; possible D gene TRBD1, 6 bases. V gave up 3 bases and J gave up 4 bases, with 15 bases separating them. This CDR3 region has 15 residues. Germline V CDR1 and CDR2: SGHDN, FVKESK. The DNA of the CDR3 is TGTGCCAGCAGCCAGGATCGGGGGGCTAGCTATGGCTACACCTTC. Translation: CASSQDRGASYGYTF.

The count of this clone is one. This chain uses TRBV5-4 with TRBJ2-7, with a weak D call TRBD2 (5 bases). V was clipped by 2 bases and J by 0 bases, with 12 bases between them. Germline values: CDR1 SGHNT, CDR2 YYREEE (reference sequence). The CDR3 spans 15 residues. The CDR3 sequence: CASSFWTGSSYEQYF. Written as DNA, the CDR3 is TGTGCCAGCAGCTTCTGGACGGGAAGCTCCTACGAGCAGTACTTC.